This paragraph covers one T cell receptor (beta chain) sequence. Antigen specificity is unknown. 13 Jbeta primers and 60 Vbeta primers were used for the PCR. Clones were sequenced by immunoSEQ multiplex PCR, and TCRdb holds only the in-frame ones, with some missing. The sample consists of a few hundred thousand clones, under 80% of them appearing once. The germline V gene has CDR1 MNHNY and CDR2 SVGAGI (reference sequence). The V end was cut by 5 bases, the J end by 2 bases, with 13 bases between. The CDR3 totals 14 residues. This entry belongs to a study of cytomegalovirus exposure and HLA in healthy donors. These donors, healthy bone marrow donors, were studied. Points from the study as a whole: Certain indistinguishable V segments, among them TRBV6-2 and TRBV6-3, were excluded.

The chain combines TRBV6-6 with TRBJ2-7; TRBD1 might be the D (6 bases). The clonotype comes from a woman in her 30s in good health and CMV-seronegative. The sequencing input was PBMCs. CDR3 in amino acids: CASSRMRQAYEQYF. In DNA, the CDR3 is TGTGCCAGCAGTAGGATGCGACAGGCCTACGAGCAGTACTTC.